Each of the 32 T cell receptor beta chains below was sequenced from the same sample in a study of beta chain features in type 1 diabetes. The investigators reverse transcribed all of the isolated RNA, so they sequenced expressed TCRB transcripts. TCRdb keeps only in-frame clones here, not all; method: immunoSEQ multiplex PCR. Here the sample spans 970,000 or so clones, roughly 17% being singletons. Input material: naive CD4+ T cells from blood. The receptor source for this set is a woman aged 18-29 years in good health.

The chain recombines TRBV2 with TRBJ2-7; D gene ambiguous. This CDR3 is built from 14 residues. Trimming left V 4 bases short and J 0 bases short, with 10 bases between. In germline, CDR1 is SNHLY, CDR2 FYNNEI. In DNA form, the CDR3 reads TGTGCCAGCAGTGTAGACACGAGCTCCTACGAGCAGTACTTC. Translated: CASSVDTSSYEQYF.

The chain recombines TRBV6-6 with TRBJ1-4; D perhaps matches TRBD1 (5 bases). This CDR3 has 15 residues. Germline CDR1 reads MNHNY; CDR2 reads SVGAGI (reference sequence). V lost 2 bases, J lost 5 bases, and 12 bases lay in between. The DNA of the CDR3 is TGTGCCAGCAGTTACACCCGGGACGGGAATGAAAAACTGTTTTTT. Translating gives CASSYTRDGNEKLFF.

The V call is TRBV7-2, the J call TRBJ2-2; possibly TRBD1 or TRBD2 for D (5 bases each). This CDR3 spans 17 amino acids. CDR1 SGHTA and CDR2 FQGNSA come from the germline V gene. Trimming cost V 5 bases and J 4 bases, with 20 bases left between them. The CDR3 sequence is CASSHGWGTRGTGELFF. The CDR3 DNA reads TGTGCCAGCAGCCACGGTTGGGGGACCCGGGGCACCGGGGAGCTGTTTTTT.

J is TRBJ2-7 and V is TRBV11-2; no definite D call. CDR1 is SGHAT, CDR2 FQNNGV, per germline. Trimming removed 5 bases from V and 3 bases from J, with 8 bases in between. CDR3 length: 12 residues. In DNA, the CDR3 is TGTGCCAGCAGCCGGACCAACTACGAGCAGTACTTC. Translation: CASSRTNYEQYF.

V is TRBV9 and J is TRBJ1-5, with 7 bases fitting TRBD1. The CDR3 loop spans 14 amino acids. Germline CDR1 reads SGDLS; CDR2 reads YYNGEE. The V segment lost 3 bases and the J segment 9 bases; nucleotides outside the gene matches: 9. Here the CDR3 DNA reads TGTGCCAGCAGCGCCGGGGACAGATTTATGCCCCAGCATTTT. It translates to CASSAGDRFMPQHF.

This clone was counted only a few times. The chain combines TRBV10-3 with TRBJ2-3; 9 bases are shared with TRBD1. V lost 4 bases and J lost 3; bases outside the gene matches: 8. Germline CDR1 is ENHRY and CDR2 is SYGVKD. The CDR3 spans 16 residues. The chain's CDR3 is CAISAGTGKRTDTQYF. CDR3 sequence (DNA): TGTGCCATCAGTGCCGGGACAGGGAAGAGGACAGATACGCAGTATTTT.

The chain carries TRBV14 and TRBJ2-7; D call uncertain. From germline, CDR1 is SGHDN and CDR2 FVKESK. This CDR3 has 15 residues. V shed 1 base and J shed 0 bases, with 10 bases lying between them. This CDR3 reads CASSQGQASSYEQYF. The CDR3 DNA follows: TGTGCCAGCAGCCAAGGCCAGGCGAGCTCCTACGAGCAGTACTTC.

The table lists this clone with a few counts. The V gene is TRBV5-4, the J gene TRBJ1-4; D gene ambiguous. CDR1 is SGHNT, CDR2 YYREEE, per germline (reference sequence). This CDR3 comprises 14 residues. With 2 bases removed from V and 8 bases from J, the gap between germline ends came to 13 bases. The CDR3 spells CASSFVGSEEKLFF. CDR3 bases: TGTGCCAGCAGCTTTGTAGGGTCGGAGGAAAAACTGTTTTTT. Using reference TRBV5-4 and TRBJ1-4 for the parts outside the CDR3, the full variable domain is ETGVTQSPTHLIKTRGQQVTLRCSSQSGHNTVSWYQQALGQGPQFIFQYYREEENGRGNFPPRFSGLQFPNYSSELNVNALELDDSALYLCASSFVGSEEKLFFGSGTQLSVL.

The chain recombines TRBV28 with TRBJ1-2; D uncertain. The CDR3 covers 13 residues. V was shortened by 7 bases and J by 4 bases, with 13 bases between the two germline ends. CDR1 and CDR2 from the germline V gene are MDHEN and SYDVKM. CDR3 nucleotides: TGTGCCAGCACCTCTCCGGTCACCTATGGCTACACCTTC. It translates to CASTSPVTYGYTF.

The chain has TRBV19 and TRBJ2-7; D possibly matches TRBD1 or TRBD2 (5 bases each). Deletions cut 4 bases from V and 1 base from J, with 14 bases between. This CDR3 is 15 amino acids long. Germline values: CDR1 LNHDA, CDR2 SQIVND (reference sequence). This CDR3 reads CASSTGRDLSYEQYF. For the CDR3, the DNA is TGTGCCAGTAGTACCGGCCGGGACCTTTCCTACGAGCAGTACTTC.

A few counts support this clone. The chain employs TRBV25-1 and TRBJ2-3, with 7 bases fitting TRBD2. J was trimmed by 2 bases and V by 0 bases; bases with no gene match: 5. The CDR3 covers 16 residues. The germline V gene has CDR1 MGHDK and CDR2 SYGVNS. The CDR3 nucleotides read TGTGCCAGCAGTGAATACCCCGGGACTAACACAGATACGCAGTATTTT. Protein product: CASSEYPGTNTDTQYF.

This clone was recorded a few times. The chain is built from TRBV4-2 and TRBJ1-3, with a tentative D call TRBD1 (6 bases). Germline values: CDR1 LGHNA, CDR2 YNFKEQ. This CDR3 is built from 17 residues. V was shortened by 0 bases and J by 2 bases, with 14 bases between the two germline ends. CDR3 sequence reads: CASSQDWNREAGNTIYF. In nucleotides, the CDR3 is TGTGCCAGCAGCCAAGATTGGAACAGGGAGGCTGGAAACACCATATATTTT.

This clone was observed at least ten times. The rearrangement uses TRBV10-3 and TRBJ2-1; 9 positions agree with TRBD2. From germline, CDR1 is ENHRY and CDR2 SYGVKD. The CDR3 totals 13 residues. J lost 9 bases, V lost 2 bases, and 2 bases had no gene match. The CDR3 DNA reads as TGTGCCATCAGTGAGCAGACTAGCGGTGAGCAGTTCTTC. Translation gives CAISEQTSGEQFF.

This clone was seen more than once but under ten times. The sample carries other DNA sequences with the same CDR3. CDR3 nucleotide sequence: TGTGCCAGCAGCTTAGGGGGCGACTACAATGAGCAGTTCTTC. Encoded protein: CASSLGGDYNEQFF. This rearrangement joins TRBV7-9 to TRBJ2-1, with a tentative D call TRBD1 (5 bases). Germline V lookup: CDR1 SEHNR, CDR2 FQNEAQ (reference sequence). This CDR3 has 14 residues. The V and J ends lost 1 base and 3 bases respectively, with 7 bases between them.

The sample holds a few counts of this clone. V usage is TRBV10-3 and J usage is TRBJ2-7, with D possibly matching TRBD2 (5 bases). The CDR3 length is 14 residues. Germline V gene lookup returns CDR1 ENHRY and CDR2 SYGVKD. Trimming removed 2 bases at V and 2 bases at J, with 10 bases between. CDR3 DNA sequence: TGTGCCATCAGTGAGCTGACGGGGACCTACGAGCAGTACTTC. Translation gives CAISELTGTYEQYF.

The chain has TRBV19 and TRBJ2-7; 7 bases line up with TRBD1. Germline values: CDR1 LNHDA, CDR2 SQIVND (reference sequence). With V trimmed by 5 bases and J by 6 bases, 10 bases remained unmatched. This CDR3 contains 14 residues. The CDR3 DNA sequence: TGTGCCAGTAGTGATGACAGGGCTACCGGCGAGCAGTACTTC. It translates to CASSDDRATGEQYF.

This clone has just a few counts. The V and J genes are TRBV7-2 and TRBJ2-1; 11 bases agree with TRBD2. Trimming at V came to 3 bases and at J to 2 bases, leaving 9 bases not matched to a gene. Germline-derived CDR1 and CDR2 are SGHTA and FQGNSA. The length of the CDR3 is 18 residues. This CDR3 is CASSFPKGTSGTYNEQFF. The CDR3, as DNA: TGTGCCAGCAGCTTTCCGAAGGGGACTAGCGGCACCTACAATGAGCAGTTCTTC.

There are a few counts of this clone. The chain has TRBV23-1 and TRBJ2-7; a weak D match, TRBD1 (5 bases). TRBV23-1 is annotated as an ORF whose role is uncertain. The V end lost 5 bases, the J end lost 5 bases, and 16 bases lay between the germline ends. CDR3 length: 14 residues. The CDR3 region is CASSLQGIKNEQYF. In nucleotides, the CDR3 is TGCGCCAGCAGTTTGCAGGGAATCAAGAACGAGCAGTACTTC.

This clone came up a few times. The chain is built from TRBV7-2 and TRBJ2-1; D is unclear. This CDR3 is 16 amino acids long. The germline CDR1 and CDR2 sequences are SGHTA and FQGNSA. V dropped 5 bases and J dropped 8 bases, with 22 bases sitting between them. The CDR3 coding sequence is TGTGCCAGCAGCGTACAAAGGGTGCCGAAGTACGATGAGCAGTTCTTC. The encoded protein is CASSVQRVPKYDEQFF.

The V call is TRBV28, the J call TRBJ1-3; TRBD1 matches at 8 bases. Per germline, CDR1 MDHEN and CDR2 SYDVKM. V lost 3 bases and J lost 0; bases outside the gene matches: 7. The CDR3 length is 17 residues. The CDR3 sequence is CASSLVGQEGSGNTIYF. The CDR3 region has the DNA TGTGCCAGCAGTTTGGTGGGACAGGAGGGCTCTGGAAACACCATATATTTT. The variable domain in full, completed from reference TRBV28 and TRBJ1-3, reads DVKVTQSSRYLVKRTGEKVFLECVQDMDHENMFWYRQDPGLGLRLIYFSYDVKMKEKGDIPEGYSVSREKKERFSLILESASTNQTSMYLCASSLVGQEGSGNTIYFGEGSWLTVV.

Points on this clone: The sample carries other DNA sequences with the same CDR3. The rearrangement joins TRBV28 to TRBJ2-7; D not resolved. The V gene's germline CDR1 is MDHEN and CDR2 SYDVKM. The CDR3 extends over 12 amino acids. Trimming removed 3 bases at V and 2 bases at J, with 5 bases between. CDR3 loop: CASSLSAYEQYF. CDR3 bases: TGTGCCAGCAGTTTGTCAGCCTACGAGCAGTACTTC. Full variable domain (missing parts from reference TRBV28 and TRBJ2-7): DVKVTQSSRYLVKRTGEKVFLECVQDMDHENMFWYRQDPGLGLRLIYFSYDVKMKEKGDIPEGYSVSREKKERFSLILESASTNQTSMYLCASSLSAYEQYFGPGTRLTVT.

This clone was seen a few times. The V call is TRBV4-3, the J call TRBJ1-5; no clear D. The CDR3 sequence is 14 residues long. Germline loops: CDR1 LGHNA, CDR2 YSLEER. Trimming shortened V by 1 base and J by 6 bases, and 10 bases separated the two germline ends. CDR3 sequence reads: CASSQGGGSQPQHF. CDR3 DNA: TGCGCCAGCAGCCAAGGGGGTGGGAGTCAGCCCCAGCATTTT.

V gene TRBV18 combines with J gene TRBJ2-2, with 10 positions matching TRBD2. The V gene end was trimmed by 3 bases and the J gene end by 6 bases; junction bases not matched to a gene: 7. Germline CDR1 KGHSH, CDR2 LQKENI. The CDR3 has 16 amino acids. The CDR3 coding sequence is TGTGCCAGCTCACCGGCACTAGCGGGATATCCCGGGGAGCTGTTTTTT. Protein sequence: CASSPALAGYPGELFF.

The rearrangement links TRBV5-5 to TRBJ2-5; 12 bases agree with TRBD1. Germline CDR1 reads SGHKS; CDR2 reads YYEKEE (reference sequence). J gave up 5 bases and V 7 bases, and 21 bases lay outside the gene matches. The CDR3 is 19 amino acids. The CDR3: CASQPWDRGLAGASETQYF. The CDR3 DNA reads TGTGCCAGCCAACCTTGGGACAGGGGGCTAGCGGGAGCCAGCGAGACCCAGTACTTC.

This clone was recorded a few times. V gene TRBV28 combines with J gene TRBJ1-1; D remains unclear. Per germline, CDR1 MDHEN and CDR2 SYDVKM. V was pared by 3 bases and J by 0 bases, with 5 bases between. The CDR3 has 13 amino acids. CDR3 protein: CASSFRVNTEAFF. The CDR3 DNA reads as TGTGCCAGCAGTTTTAGGGTGAACACTGAAGCTTTCTTT.

This clone was found a few times. The chain combines TRBV7-2 with TRBJ2-7; 10 bases fit TRBD2. V was pared by 2 bases and J by 5 bases, with 3 bases of the junction left unmatched. This CDR3 contains 14 residues. Germline assignment: CDR1 SGHTA and CDR2 FQGNSA. The CDR3 reads CASSLLAGEDEQYF. In DNA, the CDR3 is TGTGCCAGCAGCTTACTAGCGGGAGAAGACGAGCAGTACTTC.

This clone was recorded a few times. The genes are TRBV15 and TRBJ1-4, with D perhaps TRBD1 (5 bases). The CDR3 contains 13 residues. V lost 2 bases, J lost 11 bases, and 12 bases lay in between. Germline values: CDR1 LNHNV, CDR2 YYDKDF (reference sequence). The CDR3 protein is CATSRLGAAKLFF. Here the CDR3 DNA reads TGTGCCACCAGCAGATTAGGGGCTGCGAAACTGTTTTTT. The full variable domain, with the rest looked up from reference TRBV15 and TRBJ1-4, is DAMVIQNPRYQVTQFGKPVTLSCSQTLNHNVMYWYQQKSSQAPKLLFHYYDKDFNNEADTPDNFQSRRPNTSFCFLDIRSPGLGDTAMYLCATSRLGAAKLFFGSGTQLSVL.

There are a few counts of this clone. The rearrangement links TRBV9 to TRBJ1-3; 8 bases line up with TRBD1. Germline V gives CDR1 SGDLS, CDR2 YYNGEE. V lost 0 bases, J lost 2 bases, and 1 base stayed unmatched. The CDR3 is made up of 15 amino acids. The chain's CDR3 is CASSVEDRAGNTIYF. The CDR3 DNA reads as TGTGCCAGCAGCGTAGAGGACAGGGCTGGAAACACCATATATTTT. Filled out from reference TRBV9 and TRBJ1-3, the complete variable domain reads DSGVTQTPKHLITATGQRVTLRCSPRSGDLSVYWYQQSLDQGLQFLIQYYNGEERAKGNILERFSAQQFPDLHSELNLSSLELGDSALYFCASSVEDRAGNTIYFGEGSWLTVV.

The chain is built from TRBV28 and TRBJ1-2, with D perhaps TRBD1 (5 bases). Trimming took 3 bases from V and 2 from J, leaving 19 bases between them. The CDR3 extends over 17 amino acids. Germline V CDR1 and CDR2: MDHEN, SYDVKM. The chain's CDR3 is CASSLSGERRANYGYTF. CDR3 nucleotides: TGTGCCAGCAGTTTGTCGGGGGAAAGGCGGGCGAACTATGGCTACACCTTC.

This clone was picked up a small number of times. The chain is built from TRBV19 and TRBJ2-3; possibly TRBD2 for D (6 bases). The CDR3 totals 16 residues. V shed 4 bases and J shed 0 bases, with 14 bases lying between them. Germline assignment: CDR1 LNHDA and CDR2 SQIVND (reference sequence). CDR3 DNA sequence: TGTGCCAGTAGTAATCGGCGGGATTTGAGCACAGATACGCAGTATTTT. As protein: CASSNRRDLSTDTQYF. Drawing the rest from reference TRBV19 and TRBJ2-3, the complete variable domain is DGGITQSPKYLFRKEGQNVTLSCEQNLNHDAMYWYRQDPGQGLRLIYYSQIVNDFQKGDIAEGYSVSREKKESFPLTVTSAQKNPTAFYLCASSNRRDLSTDTQYFGPGTRLTVL.

The rearrangement uses TRBV4-1 and TRBJ2-1, with D maybe TRBD2 (5 bases). V dropped 0 bases and J dropped 7 bases, with 10 bases sitting between them. The CDR3 length is 14 residues. Germline-derived CDR1 and CDR2 are MGHRA and YSYEKL. CDR3 nucleotide sequence: TGCGCCAGCAGCCAAGATCGGCGAGGGAATGAGCAGTTCTTC. This translates into CASSQDRRGNEQFF.

This chain links TRBV21-1 with TRBJ2-5; the table's TRBD2 call for D was not verified on the DNA. TRBV21-1 is deemed a pseudogene. This CDR3 spans 14 amino acids. The CDR3 region has the DNA TGTGCCAGCAGGGGACTAGCGGGTTCGGAGACCCAGTACTTC. Amino acids: CASRGLAGSETQYF.